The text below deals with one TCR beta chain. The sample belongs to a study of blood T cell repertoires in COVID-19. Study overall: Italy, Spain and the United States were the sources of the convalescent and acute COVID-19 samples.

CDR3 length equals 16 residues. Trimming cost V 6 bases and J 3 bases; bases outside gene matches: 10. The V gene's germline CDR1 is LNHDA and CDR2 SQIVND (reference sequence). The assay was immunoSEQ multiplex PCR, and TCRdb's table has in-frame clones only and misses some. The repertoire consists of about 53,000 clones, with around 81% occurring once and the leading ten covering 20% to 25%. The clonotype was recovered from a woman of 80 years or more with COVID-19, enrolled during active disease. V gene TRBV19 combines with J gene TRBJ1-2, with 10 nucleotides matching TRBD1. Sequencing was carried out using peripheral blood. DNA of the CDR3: TGTGCCAGTAGCATACCCGGGACAGGGGCAGACTATGGCTACACCTTC. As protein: CASSIPGTGADYGYTF.